One and the same sample provided the 25 T cell receptor delta chains below, sequenced in a study of γδ T cells in repeated Plasmodium falciparum infection. Flow sorting of PBMC yielded separate Vgamma9/Vdelta2+ and Vdelta2-negative gammadelta T cell populations for bulk repertoire analysis. TCRdb reprocessed the multiplex PCR reads through CATT. The sample has 45,000 to 50,000 delta-chain clones; 1.6% are singletons. The sample was gamma-delta T cells from blood. Source of these receptors: a pool of human donors (malaria-infected and uninfected, not separated).

In this sample, this clone turned up a few times. A far more abundant clone sits one base away, making this likely a read error. The sample contains more than one DNA sequence encoding this CDR3. The chain is built from TRDV1 and TRDJ1, with D maybe TRDD2 (8 bases). The CDR3 has 24 residues. Trimming stripped 2 bases from V and 0 bases from J, with 37 bases between. Germline lookup yields CDR1 TSWWSYY and CDR2 QGS. DNA of the CDR3: TGTGCTCTTGGGGAATACCTTCCTATTACTGAGGGATACTTACCGCATTTTTACACCGATAAACTCATCTTT. It codes for CALGEYLPITEGYLPHFYTDKLIF.

Turning to this clone: A read error is the likely source, as a far larger clone sits one nucleotide away. The sample has other DNA sequences that encode this CDR3 too. The rearrangement uses TRDV2 and TRDJ1; no clear D. TCRdb carries no J gene annotation; the J gene was assigned here by matching the DNA with germline. Per the germline V gene, CDR1 is GEAIGNYY and CDR2 is EKD. The CDR3 covers 16 residues. V was cut by 3 bases and J by 3 bases, with 19 bases left in between. DNA for the CDR3: TGTGCCTGTGACCAATGTCGCCCCTCCAAGCCCGATAAACTCATCTTT. Translating gives CACDQCRPSKPDKLIF.

This clone was detected ten times or more. The rearrangement uses TRDV2 and TRDJ3; 7 positions match TRDD3. With V trimmed by 1 base and J by 0 bases, 8 bases remained unmatched. The CDR3 length is 19 residues. The germline CDR1 and CDR2 sequences are GEAIGNYY and EKD. CDR3 region: CACDTPGGVSSWDTRQMFF. CDR3 DNA: TGTGCCTGTGACACACCTGGGGGTGTTAGCTCCTGGGACACCCGACAGATGTTTTTC.

This clone was observed many times. The CDR3 DNA follows: TGTGCTCTTGGGGAAACCTTAAAATTCGCGGGGTACTGGGGGATACTGGGGAAACTCATCTTT. The encoded protein is CALGETLKFAGYWGILGKLIF. The chain couples TRDV1 to TRDJ1, with 12 bases fitting TRDD3. The ends lost 2 bases at V and 8 bases at J; junction bases unmatched: 24. Germline CDR1 TSWWSYY, CDR2 QGS. The CDR3 runs to 21 residues.

A note on this clone: One base away lies a much larger clone, so this may be a sequencing read error. V and J are TRDV2 and TRDJ3, with 11 bases identical to TRDD3. The J gene comes from matching the DNA to germline here; TCRdb lacks it. The CDR3 is made up of 20 amino acids. Germline V gene lookup returns CDR1 GEAIGNYY and CDR2 EKD. CDR3 bases: TGTGCCTGTGACGCCGTACTGGGGGATAAAGGCGCCTGGGACACCAGACAGATGTTTTTC. Its protein product is CACDAVLGDKGAWDTRQMFF.

This clone showed up just a few times. The TCRdb protein comes from a much larger clone and disagrees with this DNA's translation at residue 14, likely due to a read error; the protein given here is derived from the DNA. The rearrangement joins TRDV1 to TRDJ1, with D possibly being TRDD3 (6 bases). The J gene, missing from TCRdb, was assigned here through DNA to germline matching. This CDR3 contains 17 residues. Germline assignment: CDR1 TSWWSYY and CDR2 QGS. The CDR3 coding sequence is TGTGCTCTTGGGGATTTAAGGTACTGGGTTTACACCGATAGACTCATCTTT. This encodes CALGDLRYWVYTDRLIF.

This clone came up a few times. The amino acid sequence in TCRdb belongs to a much larger clone and departs from this DNA's translation at residue 11, likely a sequencing read error; the sequence shown is translated from the DNA. The chain recombines TRDV2 with TRDJ1; 12 bases match TRDD3. TCRdb carries no J gene annotation; the J gene was assigned here by matching the DNA with germline. This CDR3 is built from 19 residues. Germline lookup yields CDR1 GEAIGNYY and CDR2 EKD. The CDR3 loop is CACITYWGIPPPYTGKLIF. The DNA for the CDR3 is TGTGCCTGCATTACGTACTGGGGGATACCCCCCCCGTACACCGGTAAACTCATCTTT.

As to this clone: TCRdb records a much larger clone's protein for this DNA, with a difference at residue 6 that likely arises from a read error; the protein given is the translation of the DNA. This sequence joins TRDV1 and TRDJ1, with 7 bases lining up with TRDD3. This CDR3 comprises 17 residues. CDR1 is TSWWSYY and CDR2 is QGS in the germline V gene. V shed 4 bases and J 0 bases; nucleotides not matched to a gene: 11. CDR3 coding DNA: TGTGCTCTTGGGGTCCCACGTGGGATACTTTACACCGATAAACTCATCTTT. Residues: CALGVPRGILYTDKLIF.

There are many counts of this clone. One base separates it from a far larger clone, so it is likely a read error. The identical CDR3 is also encoded by other nucleotide sequences in the sample. The chain joins TRDV3 to TRDJ1; TRDD3 agrees at 9 bases. CDR1 TVYSNPD and CDR2 GDNSRS come from the germline V gene (reference sequence). This CDR3 is built from 18 residues. CDR3 loop: CAFNRGRWGIKDTDKLIF. In DNA form, the CDR3 reads TGCGCCTTTAACAGGGGTCGTTGGGGGATAAAGGACACCGATAAACTCATCTTT.

Notes on this clone: A far larger clone is a single base away, which makes a read error likely. Other nucleotide sequences from this sample produce the same CDR3. V usage is TRDV1 and J usage is TRDJ1, with D perhaps matching TRDD3 (5 bases). Trimming stripped 2 bases from V and 8 bases from J, with 21 bases between. Germline V gene data show CDR1 as TSWWSYY and CDR2 as QGS. This CDR3 has 16 amino acids. As DNA, the CDR3 is TGTGCTCTTGGGGAAAAGTTTCAACGGGACGGGGGGAAACTCATCTTT. It encodes CALGEKFQRDGGKLIF.

Comment on this clone: A much bigger clone sits one base away, suggesting this may be a read error. In the same sample, other DNA sequences code for this CDR3. The genes are TRDV1 and TRDJ1, with 8 bases that match TRDD3. Germline CDR1 is TSWWSYY and CDR2 is QGS. The CDR3 totals 19 residues. The ends lost 1 base at V and 2 bases at J; junction bases unmatched: 15. In DNA form, the CDR3 reads TGTGCTCTTGGGGAACACTACGTGTCGGGGGATATTGATACCGATAAACTCATCTTT. Its protein is CALGEHYVSGDIDTDKLIF.

Turning to this clone: A much larger clone differs by one base, so this may be a read error. The same CDR3 can be traced to other DNA sequences in this sample. J is TRDJ1 and V is TRDV1; the D gene could be TRDD2 or TRDD3 (7 bases each). The length of the CDR3 is 19 residues. CDR1 TSWWSYY and CDR2 QGS come from the germline V gene. CDR3 residues: CALGELLHSYGGFTDKLIF. In nucleotides, the CDR3 is TGTGCTCTTGGGGAACTCCTCCATTCCTACGGGGGATTCACCGATAAGCTCATCTTT.

In its sample, this clone was seen many times. TCRdb pairs this DNA with a much larger clone's protein that differs at residue 7, likely a read error; the protein shown was translated from the DNA. The sample has other DNA sequences that encode this CDR3 too. The genes are TRDV1 and TRDJ1; the match to TRDD3 covers 7 bases. The germline V gene has CDR1 TSWWSYY and CDR2 QGS. J was trimmed by 4 bases and V by 1 base; bases with no gene match: 21. The CDR3 loop spans 20 amino acids. The CDR3 is CALGEPWALRSGGSSDKLIF. DNA for the CDR3: TGTGCTCTTGGGGAACCGTGGGCCCTACGCTCCGGGGGATCAAGCGATAAACTCATCTTT.

A remark on this clone: TCRdb's protein for this DNA is that of a much larger clone and differs from the translation at residue 14, likely a read error; the protein shown is the DNA translation. The genes are TRDV1 and TRDJ1, with D tentatively TRDD2 or TRDD3 (6 bases each). As TCRdb names no J gene, one was assigned here on the basis of a DNA match to germline. Trimming pared 5 bases from V and 7 bases from J, leaving 35 bases between. The germline V gene encodes CDR1 TSWWSYY and CDR2 QGS. The CDR3 has 20 residues. The CDR3: CALGSQGGPTALGTPPKLIF. The CDR3 bases are TGTGCTCTTGGGTCACAAGGCGGTCCTACGGCTCTGGGGACCCCCCCTAAACTCATCTTT.

Points on this clone: The TCRdb record carries a much larger clone's protein, which differs from this DNA's translation at residue 15; a read error is the likely cause, and the protein listed here is the DNA translation. The chain uses TRDV1 and TRDJ1; 10 nucleotides line up with TRDD3. This CDR3 spans 24 amino acids. The V and J ends lost 1 base and 0 bases, in that order; junction bases with no gene match: 26. Germline V CDR1 and CDR2: TSWWSYY, QGS. The CDR3 is CALGEPTFFCPNWGMPCYTDKLIF. For the CDR3, the DNA is TGTGCTCTTGGGGAACCCACCTTTTTCTGTCCTAACTGGGGGATGCCCTGCTACACCGATAAACTCATCTTT.

On this clone itself: A far larger clone is one nucleotide away, so this likely arose from a read error. This sample includes further DNA sequences coding for the same CDR3. CDR3 bases: TGTGCCTGTGACACGGGTGGGGCCCTCAGCTCCTGGGACACCCGACAGATGTTTTTC. Translated: CACDTGGALSSWDTRQMFF. V gene TRDV2 combines with J gene TRDJ3; perhaps TRDD3 as D (5 bases). Because TCRdb records no J gene, it was assigned here through a match of the DNA to germline. The germline CDR1 and CDR2 sequences are GEAIGNYY and EKD. The CDR3 has 19 residues. V lost 1 base to trimming and J lost 0 bases, with 15 bases between them.

To note about this clone: This DNA's translation and the protein TCRdb lists, from a much larger clone, do not match at residue 7, likely due to a read error; the protein shown is translated from the DNA. The chain combines TRDV1 with TRDJ1, with a weak D call TRDD3 (6 bases). The J gene was missing in TCRdb and was found by matching the end of the DNA to germline. From germline, CDR1 is TSWWSYY and CDR2 QGS. The CDR3 runs 16 residues. V was pared by 5 bases and J by 2 bases, with 18 bases between. CDR3 loop: CALGPLLRGRTDKLIF. In DNA, the CDR3 is TGTGCTCTTGGGCCCCTCCTCAGGGGGAGAACCGATAAACTCATCTTT.

This clone was recorded at least ten times. This likely reflects a read error, since a far larger clone is one base away. The sample holds other DNA sequences that translate to the same CDR3. The chain links TRDV2 to TRDJ1; 8 nucleotides align to TRDD3. The CDR3 is made up of 17 amino acids. Germline CDR1 and CDR2: GEAIGNYY and EKD. CDR3 region: CACDTLARGDNTDKLIF. The CDR3 DNA reads as TGTGCCTGTGACACCCTAGCCCGGGGGGATAACACAGATAAACTCATCTTT.

This clone was counted ten times or more. The same CDR3 arises from other DNA sequences in this sample as well. V is TRDV1 and J is TRDJ4, with TRDD3 matching 10 bases. V shed 2 bases and J 6 bases; nucleotides not matched to a gene: 21. Germline lookup yields CDR1 TSWWSYY and CDR2 QGS. CDR3 length: 19 residues. In DNA form, the CDR3 reads TGTGCTCTTGGGGAATTCCATTTCCTTCGTACTGGGGGATGGGTGGCCCTGATCTTT. The encoded protein is CALGEFHFLRTGGWVALIF.

To note about this clone: It differs at one base from a far larger clone, so likely a read error. The same CDR3 can be traced to other DNA sequences in this sample. The CDR3 nucleotides read TGTGCCTGCGACCCCACCGGGGGGAGGCCCTCCACCGATAAACTCATCTTT. The encoded protein is CACDPTGGRPSTDKLIF. This rearrangement joins TRDV2 to TRDJ1; weak D call: TRDD3 (6 bases). No J gene is reported in TCRdb; it was inferred here by comparing the DNA with germline. The CDR3 runs to 17 residues. Germline CDR1 reads GEAIGNYY; CDR2 reads EKD. Trimming cost V 7 bases and J 1 base, with 24 bases left between them.

This clone was counted a few times. The TCRdb record carries a much larger clone's protein, which differs from this DNA's translation at residue 11; a read error is the likely cause, and the protein listed here is the DNA translation. The CDR3 region has the DNA TGTGCCATAACCCCTTCGTACTGGGGGATCCACACCGATAAACTCATCTTT. This gives the protein CAITPSYWGIHTDKLIF. V is TRDV2 and J is TRDJ1, with 10 nucleotides matching TRDD3. TCRdb does not report a J gene; here it was assigned by matching the DNA to germline references. The germline V gene encodes CDR1 GEAIGNYY and CDR2 EKD. The CDR3 is made up of 17 amino acids. With V trimmed by 9 bases and J by 0 bases, 15 bases remained unmatched.

Points on this clone: The likely explanation is a read error, given a far larger clone one base away. Other DNA sequences in this specimen translate into the identical CDR3. The J gene is TRDJ1, the V gene TRDV1, with a weak D call TRDD3 (5 bases). The germline CDR1 and CDR2 sequences are TSWWSYY and QGS. This CDR3 comprises 12 residues. CDR3 sequence reads: CALGGYTDKLIF. The CDR3, as DNA: TGTGCTCTTGGGGGATACACCGATAAGCTCATCTTT.

Turning to this clone: It may be a read error: a sequence one base away is much more abundant. The rearrangement links TRDV2 to TRDJ1, with 8 bases identical to TRDD3. The J gene is absent in TCRdb and was assigned here via DNA matching to germline. The length of the CDR3 is 14 residues. Trimming cost V 3 bases and J 7 bases; bases outside gene matches: 9. Looked up from germline, CDR1 is GEAIGNYY and CDR2 is EKD. DNA for the CDR3: TGTGCCTGTGACTCATTACTGGGGGGGCCTAAACTCATCTTT. It is translated as CACDSLLGGPKLIF.

This clone was seen only a few times. This likely stems from a read error, as it lies one base from a far larger clone. Other DNA sequences of this sample code for an identical CDR3. The chain is built from TRDV1 and TRDJ1; D might be TRDD2 (5 bases). TCRdb offers no J gene call, so here the DNA was matched to germline to obtain one. V lost 0 bases and J 0 bases, leaving 26 bases between the germline ends. This CDR3 region has 21 residues. Germline CDR1 reads TSWWSYY; CDR2 reads QGS. The CDR3 region has the DNA TGTGCTCTTGGGGAACTCAAACCTTGCCGGTTGATCCTAAAGTACACCGATAAACTCATCTTT. It codes for CALGELKPCRLILKYTDKLIF.

This clone was recorded a few times. TCRdb's protein, taken from a much larger clone, differs from this DNA's translation at residue 9, likely owing to a read error; the protein displayed comes from the DNA. The genes are TRDV1 and TRDJ1; D is unclear. The CDR3 sequence is 14 residues long. The V end was cut by 4 bases, the J end by 3 bases, with 12 bases between. Germline V gives CDR1 TSWWSYY, CDR2 QGS. CDR3 DNA sequence: TGTGCTCTTGGGGGATCGCGGTACGCCGATAAACTCATCTTT. Translated: CALGGSRYADKLIF.